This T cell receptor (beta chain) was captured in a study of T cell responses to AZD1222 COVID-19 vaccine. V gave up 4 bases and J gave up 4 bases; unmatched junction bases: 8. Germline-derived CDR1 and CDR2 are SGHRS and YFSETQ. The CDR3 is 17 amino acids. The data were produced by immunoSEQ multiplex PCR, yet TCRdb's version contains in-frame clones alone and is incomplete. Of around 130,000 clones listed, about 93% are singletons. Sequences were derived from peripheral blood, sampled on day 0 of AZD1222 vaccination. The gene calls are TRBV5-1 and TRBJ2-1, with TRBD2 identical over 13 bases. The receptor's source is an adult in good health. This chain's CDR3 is CASSPRLAGGLYNEQFF. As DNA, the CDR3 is TGCGCCAGCAGCCCCCGACTAGCGGGGGGATTGTACAATGAGCAGTTCTTC. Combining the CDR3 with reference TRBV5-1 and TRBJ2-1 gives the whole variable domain KAGVTQTPRYLIKTRGQQVTLSCSPISGHRSVSWYQQTPGQGLQFLFEYFSETQRNKGNFPGRFSGRQFSNSRSEMNVSTLELGDSALYLCASSPRLAGGLYNEQFFGPGTRLTVL.